Listed below are T cell receptor beta chains from one sample, sequenced in a study of shared clonotypes between healthy human individuals. The method was immunoSEQ multiplex PCR; TCRdb's version includes in-frame clones alone and lacks a portion of them. Of over 850,000 clones in the sample, around 78% were seen once. The material sequenced was memory CD4+ T cells from PBMCs. The receptors originated from a man younger than 30 in good health. Some clones in this sample may be carry-over from other donors' samples. Each CDR3 is given with its conserved first and last residue. The order of the fields is CDR3 protein, CDR3 DNA, J gene, CDR3 length, clone size, D gene, V gene. The D gene is left open where the match is weak. Part of the rows lack a size; the others show once, few, many or a class for expanded clones.

CASSLNRGYTGELFF	TGTGCCAGCAGCTTAAATCGGGGCTACACCGGGGAGCTGTTTTTT	TRBJ2-2	15	NA	NA	TRBV11-2
CASSLDSLFGGELFF	TGTGCCAGCAGCTTAGACAGTTTGTTCGGCGGGGAGCTGTTTTTT	TRBJ2-2	15	few	NA	TRBV7-7
CASSYFETQYF	TGTGCCAGCAGCTATTTTGAGACCCAGTACTTC	TRBJ2-5	11	NA	NA	TRBV5-4
CASSQVGLTEAFF	TGTGCCAGCAGCCAAGTGGGCCTCACTGAAGCTTTCTTT	TRBJ1-1	13	NA	NA	TRBV4-2
CASSWGLGTDTQYF	TGTGCCAGCAGTTGGGGTTTGGGGACAGATACGCAGTATTTT	TRBJ2-3	14	few	NA	TRBV6-6
CASSLDLGRGELFF	TGTGCCAGCAGTTTGGATCTGGGCCGCGGGGAGCTGTTTTTT	TRBJ2-2	14	NA	NA	TRBV28
CASKGLAFTGELFF	TGTGCCAGCAAAGGACTAGCGTTCACCGGGGAGCTGTTTTTT	TRBJ2-2	14	medium-sized	TRBD2	TRBV27
CASSLAPGPDTQYF	TGCGCCAGCAGCTTGGCACCGGGGCCAGATACGCAGTATTTT	TRBJ2-3	14	NA	NA	TRBV5-1
CASSLILAGGSYEQYF	TGTGCCAGCAGTTTAATTCTAGCGGGGGGTTCCTACGAGCAGTACTTC	TRBJ2-7	16	NA	TRBD2	TRBV28
CASSVREAGNTIYF	TGTGCCAGCAGTGTGAGGGAGGCCGGAAACACCATATATTTT	TRBJ1-3	14	NA	NA	TRBV2
CASRRAGMNTEAFF	TGTGCCAGTAGGAGGGCGGGGATGAACACTGAAGCTTTCTTT	TRBJ1-1	14	NA	NA	TRBV19
CAIKDASYEQYF	TGTGCCATCAAGGACGCTTCCTACGAGCAGTACTTC	TRBJ2-7	12	NA	NA	TRBV10-3
CASSTQSGRGFYNEQFF	TGTGCCAGCAGTACCCAAAGCGGGAGGGGTTTCTACAATGAGCAGTTCTTC	TRBJ2-1	17	NA	TRBD2	TRBV28
CASSKGGGRGYTF	TGTGCCAGCAGCAAAGGAGGGGGGCGAGGCTACACCTTC	TRBJ1-2	13	NA	NA	TRBV21-1
CASSLAGGRGANYGYTF	TGTGCCAGCAGCTTAGCGGGAGGAAGGGGAGCTAACTATGGCTACACCTTC	TRBJ1-2	17	NA	NA	TRBV7-2
CASSHRQGVTDTQYF	TGTGCCAGCAGCCACCGACAGGGGGTAACAGATACGCAGTATTTT	TRBJ2-3	15	NA	TRBD1	TRBV4-2